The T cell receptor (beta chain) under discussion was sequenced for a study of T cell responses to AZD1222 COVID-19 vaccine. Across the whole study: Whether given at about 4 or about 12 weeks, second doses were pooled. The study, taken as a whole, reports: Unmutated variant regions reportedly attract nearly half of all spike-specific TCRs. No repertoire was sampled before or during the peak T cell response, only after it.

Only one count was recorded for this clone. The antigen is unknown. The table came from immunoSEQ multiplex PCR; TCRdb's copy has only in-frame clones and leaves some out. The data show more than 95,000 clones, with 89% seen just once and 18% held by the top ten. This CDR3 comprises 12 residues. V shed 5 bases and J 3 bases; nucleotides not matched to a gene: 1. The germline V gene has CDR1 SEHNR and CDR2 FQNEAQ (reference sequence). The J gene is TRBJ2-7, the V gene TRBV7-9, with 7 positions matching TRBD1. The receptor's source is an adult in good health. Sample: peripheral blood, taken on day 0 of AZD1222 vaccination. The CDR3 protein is CASSDRVYEQYF. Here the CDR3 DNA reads TGTGCCAGCAGCGACAGGGTCTACGAGCAGTACTTC. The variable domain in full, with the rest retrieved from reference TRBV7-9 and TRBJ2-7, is DTGVSQNPRHKITKRGQNVTFRCDPISEHNRLYWYRQTLGQGPEFLTYFQNEAQLEKSRLLSDRFSAERPKGSFSTLEIQRTEQGDSAMYLCASSDRVYEQYFGPGTRLTVT.